What follows are 29 T cell receptor beta chains derived from one specimen sequenced in a study of T cell responses to AZD1222 COVID-19 vaccine. Produced via immunoSEQ multiplex PCR; TCRdb's table is partial and in-frame only. Among 150,000 or so clones listed, around 93% were seen once. This specimen consisted of peripheral blood, obtained on day 0 of AZD1222 vaccination. All receptors derive from an adult in good health.

The chain has TRBV27 and TRBJ1-2, with D perhaps matching TRBD1 (6 bases). The CDR3 is 14 amino acids. Trimming removed 6 bases at V and 0 bases at J, with 11 bases between. Germline V gene data show CDR1 as MNHEY and CDR2 as SMNVEV (reference sequence). CDR3 nucleotides: TGTGCCAGCAGCCGGACAGCACCTAACTATGGCTACACCTTC. Translation gives CASSRTAPNYGYTF.

As DNA, the CDR3 is TGTGCCAGCAGCGTAGGCGGGGTTTCAACTAATGAAAAACTGTTTTTT. This codes for CASSVGGVSTNEKLFF. The rearrangement links TRBV9 to TRBJ1-4; D uncertain. V lost 0 bases and J 0 bases, leaving 9 bases between the germline ends. The CDR3 contains 16 residues. The V gene's germline CDR1 is SGDLS and CDR2 YYNGEE.

In DNA form, the CDR3 reads TGCGCCAGCACGACAAACTACAATGAGCAGTTCTTC. Translated: CASTTNYNEQFF. The rearrangement uses TRBV5-1 and TRBJ2-1; unclear D gene. CDR1 is SGHRS, CDR2 YFSETQ, per germline. CDR3 length equals 12 residues. Deletions cut 6 bases from V and 3 bases from J, with 7 bases between.

This chain uses TRBV4-3 with TRBJ2-7; 8 bases are a match to TRBD2. J lost 0 bases, V lost 4 bases, and 8 bases had no gene match. Germline CDR1 LGHNA, CDR2 YSLEER. The CDR3 extends over 16 amino acids. The CDR3 here is CASSPTGGDYSYEQYF. CDR3 coding DNA: TGCGCCAGCAGCCCTACCGGGGGGGACTACTCCTACGAGCAGTACTTC.

V gene TRBV6-7 combines with J gene TRBJ2-2, with D perhaps TRBD2 (6 bases). TRBV6-7 is an open reading frame whose function is uncertain. V gave up 0 bases and J gave up 1 base, with 9 bases separating them. This CDR3 is 16 amino acids long. The CDR3 is CASSYSRRGNTGELFF. The CDR3 region has the DNA TGTGCCAGCAGTTACTCCCGGCGGGGGAACACCGGGGAGCTGTTTTTT.

The chain couples TRBV3-1 (or the pseudogene TRBV3-2) to TRBJ2-2; TRBD2 might be the D (7 bases). The V end was cut by 5 bases, the J end by 5 bases, with 18 bases between. The germline gives CDR1 LGHDT, CDR2 YNNKEL (reference sequence). CDR3 length equals 16 residues. CDR3 amino acids: CASSAPGGGQTGELFF. CDR3 coding DNA: TGTGCCAGCAGCGCCCCGGGCGGGGGCCAAACCGGGGAGCTGTTTTTT.

This clone was recorded once. The V and J genes are TRBV27 and TRBJ2-3; 7 bases match TRBD2. Looked up from germline, CDR1 is MNHEY and CDR2 is SMNVEV (reference sequence). The length of the CDR3 is 15 residues. Trimming cost V 7 bases and J 4 bases; bases outside gene matches: 11. The CDR3: CASTERLASADTQYF. As DNA, the CDR3 is TGTGCCAGCACGGAACGACTAGCATCGGCAGATACGCAGTATTTT.

This CDR3 is CAWSGVPSGRLPAKNIQYF. In DNA form, the CDR3 reads TGTGCCTGGAGTGGAGTCCCTAGCGGGAGACTTCCGGCCAAAAACATTCAGTACTTC. The chain combines TRBV30 with TRBJ2-4; 10 bases fit TRBD2. The CDR3 has 19 amino acids. V dropped 1 base and J dropped 1; count of bases not matched to a gene: 13. The germline gives CDR1 GTSNPN, CDR2 SVGIG (reference sequence).

CDR3 nucleotide sequence: TGTGCCAGCAGTTTATCAGCGGGAGTCCTCTACGAGCAGTACTTC. It yields the protein CASSLSAGVLYEQYF. V is TRBV27 and J is TRBJ2-7, with TRBD2 matching 8 bases. J was trimmed by 3 bases and V by 0 bases; bases with no gene match: 4. This CDR3 has 15 amino acids. From germline, CDR1 is MNHEY and CDR2 SMNVEV (reference sequence).

This clone appeared a few times. V usage is TRBV9 and J usage is TRBJ2-5; the D call may be TRBD1 or TRBD2 (6 bases each). Trimming cost V 4 bases and J 5 bases, with 15 bases left between them. This CDR3 has 14 amino acids. Germline V CDR1 and CDR2: SGDLS, YYNGEE. CDR3 nucleotide sequence: TGTGCCAGCAGCCCGGTGGGGGGCTCGGAGACCCAGTACTTC. Translation: CASSPVGGSETQYF.

This chain connects TRBV27 to TRBJ1-2, with 8 nucleotides matching TRBD1. CDR3 length: 13 residues. J gave up 6 bases and V 6 bases, and 6 bases lay outside the gene matches. The germline CDR1 and CDR2 sequences are MNHEY and SMNVEV (reference sequence). The CDR3 sequence: CASSDYRGDGYTF. CDR3 DNA: TGTGCCAGCAGCGACTACAGGGGGGATGGCTACACCTTC.

V gene TRBV28 combines with J gene TRBJ1-5; D call uncertain. Germline-derived CDR1 and CDR2 are MDHEN and SYDVKM. The CDR3 has 14 residues. V was pared by 5 bases and J by 4 bases, with 12 bases between. CDR3 loop: CASSNQVGNQPQHF. CDR3 nucleotide sequence: TGTGCCAGCAGTAACCAGGTGGGGAATCAGCCCCAGCATTTT. Together with reference TRBV28 and TRBJ1-5, the CDR3 gives the full variable domain: DVKVTQSSRYLVKRTGEKVFLECVQDMDHENMFWYRQDPGLGLRLIYFSYDVKMKEKGDIPEGYSVSREKKERFSLILESASTNQTSMYLCASSNQVGNQPQHFGDGTRLSIL.

Concerning this clone: Other DNA sequences of this sample code for an identical CDR3. This chain joins TRBV9 and TRBJ2-7; 10 bases map to TRBD2. CDR1 and CDR2 (germline): SGDLS, YYNGEE. The ends lost 3 bases at V and 4 bases at J; junction bases unmatched: 4. CDR3 size: 14 residues. Written as DNA, the CDR3 is TGTGCCAGCAGCGCCGGGACTAGCGAATACGAGCAGTACTTC. Protein sequence: CASSAGTSEYEQYF.

The V and J genes are TRBV7-2 and TRBJ1-3, with D perhaps matching TRBD1 (5 bases). Germline V lookup: CDR1 SGHTA, CDR2 FQGNSA. V lost 4 bases, J lost 4 bases, and 11 bases lay in between. This CDR3 region has 14 residues. CDR3 DNA: TGTGCCAGCAGCTCGTCAGGGATGGGAAACACCATATATTTT. It translates to CASSSSGMGNTIYF. The full variable domain, completed using reference TRBV7-2 and TRBJ1-3, is GAGVSQSPSNKVTEKGKDVELRCDPISGHTALYWYRQSLGQGLEFLIYFQGNSAPDKSGLPSDRFSAERTGGSVSTLTIQRTQQEDSAVYLCASSSSGMGNTIYFGEGSWLTVV.

The chain uses TRBV7-2 and TRBJ2-3; TRBD2 aligns across 12 bases. Germline CDR1 and CDR2: SGHTA and FQGNSA. V gave up 4 bases and J gave up 0 bases; unmatched junction bases: 8. The CDR3 runs to 18 residues. This CDR3 reads CASSSRGLAGYSTDTQYF. The CDR3 DNA reads TGTGCCAGCAGCTCGAGAGGACTAGCGGGGTATAGCACAGATACGCAGTATTTT.

This chain joins TRBV11-2 and TRBJ2-7; maybe TRBD1 (5 bases). The length of the CDR3 is 15 residues. CDR1 and CDR2 from the germline V gene are SGHAT and FQNNGV. Trimming removed 5 bases from V and 0 bases from J, with 14 bases in between. The CDR3 nucleotides are TGTGCCAGCAGCCATGGGTACAGGAGCTCCTACGAGCAGTACTTC. Amino acids: CASSHGYRSSYEQYF.

This clone was recorded only once. V usage is TRBV3-1 (or the pseudogene TRBV3-2) and J usage is TRBJ2-7; the D gene could be TRBD1 or TRBD2 (5 bases each). V was pared by 5 bases and J by 0 bases, with 23 bases between. CDR3 length: 18 amino acids. Per the germline V gene, CDR1 is LGHDT and CDR2 is YNNKEL (reference sequence). The CDR3 sequence: CASSYGEDWTYHSYEQYF. The CDR3 coding sequence is TGTGCCAGCAGCTATGGAGAGGACTGGACATACCACTCCTACGAGCAGTACTTC.

This clone is a singleton in its sample. The rearrangement uses TRBV6-4 and TRBJ2-3; perhaps D is TRBD1 or TRBD2 (6 bases each). The CDR3 spans 15 residues. The V end lost 0 bases, the J end lost 4 bases, and 11 bases lay between the germline ends. The germline gives CDR1 MRHNA, CDR2 SNTAGT. The CDR3 nucleotides are TGTGCCAGCAGTGACTCGCCGGGGGCAGCAGATACGCAGTATTTT. This sequence encodes CASSDSPGAADTQYF.

This chain links TRBV27 with TRBJ1-1, with TRBD1 matching 11 bases. This CDR3 contains 15 residues. V trimming: 6 bases; J trimming: 4 bases; junction bases outside the gene matches: 7. The germline gives CDR1 MNHEY, CDR2 SMNVEV (reference sequence). In DNA, the CDR3 is TGTGCCAGCAGACCCTCCGGGACAGGGGGCACTGAAGCTTTCTTT. Encoded protein: CASRPSGTGGTEAFF.

V usage is TRBV29-1 and J usage is TRBJ2-1; no definite D call. This CDR3 is built from 11 residues. Between the trimmed V and J ends, which lost 5 bases and 6 bases, there was a span of 8 bases. Per germline, CDR1 SQVTM and CDR2 ANQGSEA. CDR3: CSVPTPNEQFF. The DNA of the CDR3 is TGCAGCGTTCCTACACCCAATGAGCAGTTCTTC.

The chain is built from TRBV12-5 and TRBJ2-4, with TRBD2 identical over 10 bases. V was clipped by 7 bases and J by 4 bases; unmatched bases: 4. Germline V CDR1 and CDR2: LGHNT, FRNRAP. This CDR3 is built from 14 residues. CDR3 bases: TGTGCTAGTGCCTTAGCGGGGGGAAAAAACATTCAGTACTTC. Its protein is CASALAGGKNIQYF.

The V gene is TRBV7-8, the J gene TRBJ2-7; weak D call: TRBD1 (5 bases). This CDR3 is built from 13 residues. Deletions cut 7 bases from V and 3 bases from J, with 13 bases between. CDR1 is SGHVS, CDR2 FQNEAQ, per germline. The CDR3: CASTADTHYEQYF. CDR3 in DNA: TGTGCCAGCACGGCGGACACCCACTACGAGCAGTACTTC.

The chain links TRBV21-1 to TRBJ2-5. TRBV21-1 is recorded as a pseudogene. The CDR3 has 13 residues. The CDR3 here is CASDTWTEETQYF. CDR3 DNA: TGTGCCAGTGATACCTGGACGGAAGAGACCCAGTACTTC.

The chain employs TRBV7-9 and TRBJ2-5; possible D gene TRBD2, 6 bases. Germline V gene lookup returns CDR1 SEHNR and CDR2 FQNEAQ (reference sequence). Trimming cost V 2 bases and J 2 bases, with 9 bases left between them. The CDR3 is 14 amino acids. The CDR3: CASSLLAGQETQYF. DNA for the CDR3: TGTGCCAGCAGCTTACTGGCGGGGCAAGAGACCCAGTACTTC.

The chain links TRBV19 to TRBJ2-2; TRBD2 matches 10 bases. The CDR3 length is 15 residues. After removal of 4 bases from V and 7 bases from J, the junction contained 6 bases not matched to a gene. Germline assignment: CDR1 LNHDA and CDR2 SQIVND (reference sequence). The CDR3: CASSTIAGGHGELFF. CDR3 nucleotide sequence: TGTGCCAGTAGTACGATAGCGGGGGGCCACGGGGAGCTGTTTTTT. Filled out from reference TRBV19 and TRBJ2-2, the complete variable domain reads DGGITQSPKYLFRKEGQNVTLSCEQNLNHDAMYWYRQDPGQGLRLIYYSQIVNDFQKGDIAEGYSVSREKKESFPLTVTSAQKNPTAFYLCASSTIAGGHGELFFGEGSRLTVL.

The chain uses TRBV5-1 and TRBJ2-3; D is uncertain. V dropped 0 bases and J dropped 2 bases, with 7 bases sitting between them. CDR1 is SGHRS, CDR2 YFSETQ, per germline. The length of the CDR3 is 14 residues. The CDR3 here is CASSLGQATDTQYF. In nucleotides, the CDR3 is TGCGCCAGCAGCTTGGGGCAGGCCACAGATACGCAGTATTTT.

This clone occurred once. The rearrangement uses TRBV5-6 and TRBJ2-1, with TRBD2 matching 10 bases. V shed 5 bases and J 4 bases; nucleotides not matched to a gene: 6. The CDR3 covers 15 residues. Germline V CDR1 and CDR2: SGHDT, YYEEEE. The CDR3 DNA is TGTGCCAGCAGTCTCACTAGCGGGGTTTACAATGAGCAGTTCTTC. Translated: CASSLTSGVYNEQFF.

The rearrangement uses TRBV6-4 and TRBJ2-1, with D maybe TRBD2 (6 bases). V lost 4 bases, J lost 1 base, and 14 bases lay in between. CDR1 and CDR2 from the germline V gene are MRHNA and SNTAGT. The CDR3 is made up of 16 amino acids. The CDR3 DNA reads TGTGCCAGCAGTGTAGTCGGGAGTGGGTCCTACAATGAGCAGTTCTTC. As protein: CASSVVGSGSYNEQFF.

The genes are TRBV5-6 and TRBJ1-2; D is uncertain. This CDR3 is built from 12 residues. Germline CDR1 is SGHDT and CDR2 is YYEEEE. Trimming shortened V by 3 bases and J by 3 bases, and 6 bases separated the two germline ends. The CDR3 bases are TGTGCCAGCAGCTCCGAACACTATGGCTACACCTTC. Translation gives CASSSEHYGYTF. Looking up the rest from reference TRBV5-6 and TRBJ1-2 gives the full variable domain: DAGVTQSPTHLIKTRGQQVTLRCSPKSGHDTVSWYQQALGQGPQFIFQYYEEEERQRGNFPDRFSGHQFPNYSSELNVNALLLGDSALYLCASSSEHYGYTFGSGTRLTVV.